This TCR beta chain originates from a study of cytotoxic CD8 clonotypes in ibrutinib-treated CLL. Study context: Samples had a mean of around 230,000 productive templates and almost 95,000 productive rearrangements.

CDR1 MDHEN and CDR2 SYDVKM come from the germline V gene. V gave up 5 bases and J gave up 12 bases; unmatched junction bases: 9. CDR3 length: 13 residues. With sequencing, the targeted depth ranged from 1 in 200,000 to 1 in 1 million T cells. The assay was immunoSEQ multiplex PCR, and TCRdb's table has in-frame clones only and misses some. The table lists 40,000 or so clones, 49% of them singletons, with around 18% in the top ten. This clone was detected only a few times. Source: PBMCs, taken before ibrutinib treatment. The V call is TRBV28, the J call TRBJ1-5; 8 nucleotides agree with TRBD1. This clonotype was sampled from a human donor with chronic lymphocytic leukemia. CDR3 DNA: TGTGCCAGCAGTCGACCGGGACAGGTTGACCAGCATTTT. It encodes CASSRPGQVDQHF. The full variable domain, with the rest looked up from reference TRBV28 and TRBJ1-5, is DVKVTQSSRYLVKRTGEKVFLECVQDMDHENMFWYRQDPGLGLRLIYFSYDVKMKEKGDIPEGYSVSREKKERFSLILESASTNQTSMYLCASSRPGQVDQHFGDGTRLSIL.